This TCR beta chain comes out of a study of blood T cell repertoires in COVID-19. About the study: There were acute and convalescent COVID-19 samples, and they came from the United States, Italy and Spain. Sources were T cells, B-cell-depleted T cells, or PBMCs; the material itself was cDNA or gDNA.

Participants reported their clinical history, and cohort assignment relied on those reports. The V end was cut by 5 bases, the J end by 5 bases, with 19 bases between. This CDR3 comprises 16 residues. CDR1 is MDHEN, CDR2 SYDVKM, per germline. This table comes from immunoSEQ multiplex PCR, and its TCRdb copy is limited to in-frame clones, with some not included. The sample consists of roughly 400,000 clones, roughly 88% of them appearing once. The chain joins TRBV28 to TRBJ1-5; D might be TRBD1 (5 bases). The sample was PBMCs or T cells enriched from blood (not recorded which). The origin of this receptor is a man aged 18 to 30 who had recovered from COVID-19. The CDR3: CASSELRGDKYQPQHF. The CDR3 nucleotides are TGTGCCAGCAGTGAGTTACGGGGGGATAAATATCAGCCCCAGCATTTT.